This section outlines one TCR beta chain sequence together with its context. This sample stems from a study of blood T cell repertoires in COVID-19. Across the whole study: Collection of acute and convalescent COVID-19 samples took place in the United States, Italy and Spain. In each case, the material was cDNA or gDNA derived from T cells, B-cell-depleted T cells, or PBMCs.

Study processing details: Reference gene primer amplification gave nucleated cell count estimates. TCRdb keeps only in-frame clones here, not all; method: immunoSEQ multiplex PCR. Clone size and V and J calls were adopted from that table, with D and trimming inferred from the DNA. The sample has about 52,000 clones, under 90% seen once; the top ten hold 7.5% to 10%. CDR1 is SGHTA and CDR2 is FQGNSA in the germline V gene. The CDR3 consists of 15 residues. V shed 1 base and J shed 0 bases, with 10 bases lying between them. The receptor was isolated from a man older than 75 with active or convalescent COVID-19. This chain links TRBV7-2 with TRBJ2-7, with a possible D match to TRBD1 (6 bases). Sequenced input: peripheral blood. CDR3 DNA: TGTGCCAGCAGCTTAGGGACAGACAGCTCCTACGAGCAGTACTTC. Protein: CASSLGTDSSYEQYF.